This TCR beta chain is drawn from a study of blood T cell repertoires in COVID-19 (dated by TCRdb to the early 2020s). Background on the whole study: Samples from collaborators originated in the United States, Italy and Spain and spanned both the acute and convalescent phases of COVID-19. Deeply sampled blood TCRbeta repertoires from subjects exposed to, actively infected with, or recovered from COVID-19 were included in the dataset. Nearly every sample came with metadata listing a de-identified subject ID, COVID-19 status, age in years and sex. HLA class I and class II types, where available, came from metadata supplied by the sample provider rather than from assay-based typing. The material from the prospective study consisted of cDNA or gDNA derived from T cells, B-cell-depleted T cells, or PBMCs. A freely available public database, intended as a resource for researchers studying the immune response to SARS-CoV-2, is where the repertoires were released. The samples were drawn from the first 160 participants of the ongoing ImmuneRACE study and from 1,254 subjects provided by 6 global collaborators. Beyond this particular receptor, the publication reports: The amount of clinical and demographic metadata varied by source and participant and was provided uncurated.

One collaborating source in Seattle enrolled patients during active infection and followed them longitudinally through the course of disease. Whole blood was collected in K2EDTA tubes by collaborating institutions according to the institutions' own protocols. For TCRbeta analysis, collaborator samples were shipped as frozen whole blood, as isolated PBMCs, or as DNA extracted from either sample type. Ends trimmed: V by 7 bases, J by 3 bases; bases unmatched to a gene: 3. The CDR3, from cysteine to phenylalanine, totals 13 residues. Only the CDR3 DNA is retained, 39 bases long and in frame from the first base. For CDR1 and CDR2, the germline V gene (reference sequence) lists LNHDA and SQIVND. TCRbeta CDR3 regions were amplified from genomic DNA by means of the immunoSEQ Assay, a bias-controlled multiplex PCR. The study's own analysis went as follows. Within the assay, amplification of reference gene primers was used to estimate how many nucleated cells each sample contained. Sequence reads were collapsed and filtered to measure the absolute abundance of every unique TCRbeta CDR3 rearrangement. For each sample, productive Simpson clonality was calculated as the square root of Simpson's diversity index over productive rearrangements. The clones in this table, taken by TCRdb from immuneACCESS, are in-frame only. Not every clone is retained; where verified, under half of the shortfall comes from an unresolved V gene, and the cause of the rest is unknown. That table supplies the V and J calls and clone size; D and trimming were determined from the DNA. The sample table contains roughly 250,000 clones; only one count was recorded for 80% to 90% of them. About 12% of the sample is in the top ten clones.

Notes on this clone: There is no known antigen for this receptor. Qualities for individual bases were not recorded, and no much larger clone is one base off.

The sample consisted of peripheral blood. The V and J genes are TRBV19 and TRBJ2-3; 8 bases in the junction line up with TRBD2. This clonotype was sampled from a woman in her twenties or thirties with COVID-19, enrolled during active disease. The CDR3 corresponds to CASNTGGTDTQYF. The nucleotide sequence reads as follows: TGTGCCAGTAACACGGGGGGGACAGATACGCAGTATTTT.